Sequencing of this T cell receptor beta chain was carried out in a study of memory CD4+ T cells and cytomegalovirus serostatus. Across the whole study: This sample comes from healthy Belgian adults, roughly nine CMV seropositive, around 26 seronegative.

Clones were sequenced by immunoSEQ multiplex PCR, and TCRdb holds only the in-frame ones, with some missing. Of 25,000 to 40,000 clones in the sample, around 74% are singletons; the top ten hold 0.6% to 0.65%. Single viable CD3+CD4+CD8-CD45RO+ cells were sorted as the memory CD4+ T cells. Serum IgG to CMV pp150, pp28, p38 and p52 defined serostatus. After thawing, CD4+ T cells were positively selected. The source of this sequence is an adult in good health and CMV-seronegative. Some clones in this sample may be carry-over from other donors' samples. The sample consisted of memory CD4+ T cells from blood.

CDR3 bases: TGTGCCTGGGGCAGGGGGCTGAGTAATGAAAAACTGTTTTTT. Its translation is CAWGRGLSNEKLFF. J is TRBJ1-4 and V is TRBV30, with 8 bases aligning to TRBD1. V was clipped by 5 bases and J by 4 bases; unmatched bases: 6. The CDR3 sequence is 14 residues long. The germline CDR1 and CDR2 sequences are GTSNPN and SVGIG (reference sequence).